This T cell receptor beta chain was sequenced for a study of blood T cell repertoires in COVID-19. On the study more broadly: COVID-19 samples collected from the United States, Italy and Spain covered acute and convalescent phases. Nucleic acid was either cDNA or gDNA, and it came from T cells, B-cell-depleted T cells, or PBMCs.

The CDR3 spans 14 residues. From germline, CDR1 is MNHEY and CDR2 SVGAGI. Trimming stripped 5 bases from V and 1 base from J, with 11 bases between. The authors' processing: From reference gene primer amplification, estimates of nucleated cell counts were derived. The table came from immunoSEQ multiplex PCR; TCRdb's copy has only in-frame clones and leaves some out. Clone size and the V and J calls come from that table; the DNA yielded D and trimming. The sample lists around 150,000 clones; about 88% were seen once. This rearrangement joins TRBV6-5 to TRBJ1-1, with a weak D call TRBD1 (6 bases). Material for sequencing was peripheral blood. The sequence derives from a woman aged 80 or older with acute or convalescent COVID-19. Written as DNA, the CDR3 is TGTGCCAGCAGTACCCTGGGACAGAACACTGAAGCTTTCTTT. Residues: CASSTLGQNTEAFF.